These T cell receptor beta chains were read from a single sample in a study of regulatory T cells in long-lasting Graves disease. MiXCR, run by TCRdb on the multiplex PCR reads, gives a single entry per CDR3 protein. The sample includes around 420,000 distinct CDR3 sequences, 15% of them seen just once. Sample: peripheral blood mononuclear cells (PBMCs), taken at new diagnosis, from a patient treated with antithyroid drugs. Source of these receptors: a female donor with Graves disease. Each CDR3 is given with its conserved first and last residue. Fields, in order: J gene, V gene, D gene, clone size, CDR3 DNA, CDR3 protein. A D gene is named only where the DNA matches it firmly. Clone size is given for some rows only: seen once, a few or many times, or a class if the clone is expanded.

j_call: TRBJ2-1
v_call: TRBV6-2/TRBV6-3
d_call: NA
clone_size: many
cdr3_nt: TGTGCCAGCAGTCAAGACAATCCCCGCTACAATGAGCAGTTCTTC
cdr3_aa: CASSQDNPRYNEQFF

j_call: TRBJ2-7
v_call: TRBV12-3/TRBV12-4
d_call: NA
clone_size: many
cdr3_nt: TGTGCCAGCAGTTTAGAGAGCGGAAGGGGGTCCTACGAGCAGTACTTC
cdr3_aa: CASSLESGRGSYEQYF

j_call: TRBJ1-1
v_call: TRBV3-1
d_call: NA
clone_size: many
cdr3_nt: TGTGCCAGCAGCGACAATCAGTTGAACACTGAAGCTTTCTTT
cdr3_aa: CASSDNQLNTEAFF

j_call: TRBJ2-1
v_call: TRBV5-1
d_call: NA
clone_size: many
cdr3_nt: TGCGCCAGCGCTTGGTCGGGGCCCAACAATGAGCAGTTCTTC
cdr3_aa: CASAWSGPNNEQFF

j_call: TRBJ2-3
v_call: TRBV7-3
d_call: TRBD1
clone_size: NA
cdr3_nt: TGTGCCAGCAGCGACCCACAGGGGGACGCAGATACGCAGTATTTT
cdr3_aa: CASSDPQGDADTQYF

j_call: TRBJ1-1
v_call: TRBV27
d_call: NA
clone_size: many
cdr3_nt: TGTGCCAGCAGATCTATGGCCCGGCAGGGAGAAAAGACTGAAGCTTTCTTT
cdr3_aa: CASRSMARQGEKTEAFF

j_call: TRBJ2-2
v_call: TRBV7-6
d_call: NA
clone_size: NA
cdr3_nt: TGTGCCAGCAGCTTAGTAGTTGGCGGCAGGGAGAACACCGGGGAGCTGGTTTTT
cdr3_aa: CASSLVVGGRENTGELVF

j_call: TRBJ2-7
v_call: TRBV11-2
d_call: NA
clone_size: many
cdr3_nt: TGTGCCAGCAGCTTAGTTGGGCGGAACTACGAGCAGTACTTC
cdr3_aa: CASSLVGRNYEQYF

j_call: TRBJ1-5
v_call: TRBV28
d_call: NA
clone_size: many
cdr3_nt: TGTGCCAGCAGTGCCCCCGGGACGTCGGATGGTCAGCCCCAGCATTTT
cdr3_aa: CASSAPGTSDGQPQHF

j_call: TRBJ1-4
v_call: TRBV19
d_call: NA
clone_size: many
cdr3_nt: TGTGCCAGTAGGCCCAGGGCAGGGGTGACTAATGAAAAACTGTTTTTT
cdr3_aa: CASRPRAGVTNEKLFF

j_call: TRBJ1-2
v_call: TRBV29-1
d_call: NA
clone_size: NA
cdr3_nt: TGCAGCGTTGTAGAAAGCCCTTGGGGTAACTATGACTACACCTTC
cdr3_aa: CSVVESPWGNYDYTF

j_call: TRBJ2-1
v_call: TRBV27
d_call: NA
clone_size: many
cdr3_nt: TGTGCCACGGGGGCTGAGCAGTTCTTC
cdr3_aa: CATGAEQFF

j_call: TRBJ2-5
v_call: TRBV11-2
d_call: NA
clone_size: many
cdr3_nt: TGTGCCAGCAGAACGGGGAGGGGGGGCTCTAAAGAGACCCAGTACTTC
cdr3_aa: CASRTGRGGSKETQYF

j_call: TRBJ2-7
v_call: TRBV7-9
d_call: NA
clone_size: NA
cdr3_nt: TGTGCCAGCAGCTTAGTAGGTACGGCCAGCTCGTACGAGCAGTACTTC
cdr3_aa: CASSLVGTASSYEQYF

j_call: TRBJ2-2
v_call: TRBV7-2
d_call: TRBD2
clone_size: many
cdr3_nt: TGTGCCAGCAGCCCAAGGACTAGCGGAAACACCGGGGAGCTGTTTTTT
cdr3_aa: CASSPRTSGNTGELFF

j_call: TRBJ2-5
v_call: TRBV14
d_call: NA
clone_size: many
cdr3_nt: TGTGCCAGCAGCCAACATTCAGGGGTCGAGACCCAGTACTTC
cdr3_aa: CASSQHSGVETQYF

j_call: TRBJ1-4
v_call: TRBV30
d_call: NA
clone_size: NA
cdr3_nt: TGTGCCTGGAGTGTACTCGACCGCCCTCTGTTTTTT
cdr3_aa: CAWSVLDRPLFF

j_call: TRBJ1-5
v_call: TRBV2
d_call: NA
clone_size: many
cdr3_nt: TGTGCCAGCAAACGGAGTCCTGACCATCTCGAGGGGGGCAATCAGCCCCAGCATTTT
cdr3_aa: CASKRSPDHLEGGNQPQHF

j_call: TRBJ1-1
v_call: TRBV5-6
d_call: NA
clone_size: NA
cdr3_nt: TGTGCCAGCAGCTTGGCCTGGGGGGGCCGGGTTGAAGCTTTCTTT
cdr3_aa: CASSLAWGGRVEAFF

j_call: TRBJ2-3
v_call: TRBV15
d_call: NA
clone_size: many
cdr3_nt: TGTGCCACCAGCACGATAAGGCCCACAGATACGCAGTATTTT
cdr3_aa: CATSTIRPTDTQYF

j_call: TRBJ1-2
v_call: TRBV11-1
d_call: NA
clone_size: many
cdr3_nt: TGTGCCAGCAGCTTAGAGGACAGCGGTAACTATGGCTACACCTTC
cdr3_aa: CASSLEDSGNYGYTF

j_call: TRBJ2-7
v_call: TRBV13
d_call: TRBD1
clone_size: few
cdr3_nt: TGTGCCAGCAGCCCTGCTACAGGGGGCGAGCAGTACTTC
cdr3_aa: CASSPATGGEQYF

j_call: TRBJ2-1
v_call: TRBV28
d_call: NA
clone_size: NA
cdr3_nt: TGTGCCAGCAGTTTATTCGCGGGACGACACAATGAGCAGTTCTTC
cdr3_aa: CASSLFAGRHNEQFF

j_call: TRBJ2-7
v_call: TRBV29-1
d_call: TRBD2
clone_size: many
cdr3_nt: TGCAGCGTTAGCGGGAGAGGCTACGAGCAGTACTTC
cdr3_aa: CSVSGRGYEQYF

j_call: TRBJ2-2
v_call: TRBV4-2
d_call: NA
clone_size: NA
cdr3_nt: TGTGCCAGCAGCCAAGTAGGGACCGCGAACACCGGGGAGCTGTTTTTT
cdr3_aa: CASSQVGTANTGELFF

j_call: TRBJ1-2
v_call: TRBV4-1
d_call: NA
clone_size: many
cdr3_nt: TGCGCCAGCAGCCAAGAAGTCCGGGGCAACTATGGCTACACCTTC
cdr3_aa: CASSQEVRGNYGYTF

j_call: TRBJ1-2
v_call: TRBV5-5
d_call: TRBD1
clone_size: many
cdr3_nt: TGTGCCAGCAGCCATGACAGGGGGCGCGGCTACACCTTC
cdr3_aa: CASSHDRGRGYTF

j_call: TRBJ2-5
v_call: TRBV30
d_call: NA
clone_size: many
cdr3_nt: TGTGCCTGGAGTGTACGGGGAGTAAGGGAGACCCAGTACTTC
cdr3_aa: CAWSVRGVRETQYF

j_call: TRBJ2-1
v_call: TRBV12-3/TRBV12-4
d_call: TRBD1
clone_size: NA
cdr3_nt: TGTGCCAGCAGCGACAGGGGGGGGGACAATGAGCAGTTCTTC
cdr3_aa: CASSDRGGDNEQFF

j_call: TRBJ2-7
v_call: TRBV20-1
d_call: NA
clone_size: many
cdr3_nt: TGCAGTGCTAGAGACCCGGGTGGCACCTACGAGCAGTACTTC
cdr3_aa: CSARDPGGTYEQYF

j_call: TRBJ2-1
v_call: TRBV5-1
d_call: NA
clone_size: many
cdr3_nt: TGCGCCAGCAGCAAAACAGGGCATCCCCTCAATGAGCAGTTCTTC
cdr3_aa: CASSKTGHPLNEQFF

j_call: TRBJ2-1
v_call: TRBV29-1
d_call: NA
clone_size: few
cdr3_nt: TGCAGCGTTGAGAGCAGGGGTGCCTACAATGAGCAGTTCTTC
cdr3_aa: CSVESRGAYNEQFF

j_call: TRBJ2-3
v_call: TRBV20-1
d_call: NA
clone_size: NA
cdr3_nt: TGCAGTGCCGACGGTCGGGACATCAGCACAGATACGCAGTATTTT
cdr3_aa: CSADGRDISTDTQYF

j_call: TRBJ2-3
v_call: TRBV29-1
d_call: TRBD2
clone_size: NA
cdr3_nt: TGCAGCGTTGAAGCTGGACTAGCGGGGTACACAGATACGCAGTATTTT
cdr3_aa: CSVEAGLAGYTDTQYF

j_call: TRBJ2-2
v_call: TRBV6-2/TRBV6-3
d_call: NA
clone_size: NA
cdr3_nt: TGTGCCAGCAGTTGGACTACAACCGGGGAGCTGTTTTTT
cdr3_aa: CASSWTTTGELFF

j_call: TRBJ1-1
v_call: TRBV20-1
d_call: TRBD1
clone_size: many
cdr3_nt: TGCAGTGCTAGAGGGGACAGGGAGACTGAAGCTTTCTTT
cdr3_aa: CSARGDRETEAFF

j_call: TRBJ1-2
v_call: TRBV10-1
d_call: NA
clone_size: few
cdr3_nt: TGCGCCAGCGACTTTTGGACAGTGGACTATGGCTACACCTTC
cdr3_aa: CASDFWTVDYGYTF

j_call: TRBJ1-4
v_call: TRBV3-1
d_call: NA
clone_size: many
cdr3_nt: TGTGCCAGCAGCCAAGCTGACCGCCGTCCTGAAAAACTGTTTTTT
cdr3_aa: CASSQADRRPEKLFF

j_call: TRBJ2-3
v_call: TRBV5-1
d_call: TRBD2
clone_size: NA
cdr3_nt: TGCGCCAGCAGCACCCCTAGCGGGGGTTCCTCCCTTCAGTTCCAAGATACGCAGTATTTT
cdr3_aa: CASSTPSGGSSLQFQDTQYF

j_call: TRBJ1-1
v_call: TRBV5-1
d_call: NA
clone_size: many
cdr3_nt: TGCGCCAGCAGCTTGTATGCGGACACCATGAACACTGAAGCTTTCTTT
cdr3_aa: CASSLYADTMNTEAFF

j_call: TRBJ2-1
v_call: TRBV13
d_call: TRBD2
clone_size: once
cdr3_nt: TGTGCCAGCAGCTTAGGGGCTAGCGGGAGCCCCTACAATGAGCAGTTCTTC
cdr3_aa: CASSLGASGSPYNEQFF

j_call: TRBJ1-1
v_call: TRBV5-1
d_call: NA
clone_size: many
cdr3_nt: TGCGCCAGCAGTACGACCTCTGCGAACACTGAAGCTTTCTTT
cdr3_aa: CASSTTSANTEAFF

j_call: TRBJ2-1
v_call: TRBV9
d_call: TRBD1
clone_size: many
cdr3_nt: TGTGCCAGCAGCCCCCGGACAGGGAACAATGAGCAGTTCTTC
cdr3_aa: CASSPRTGNNEQFF

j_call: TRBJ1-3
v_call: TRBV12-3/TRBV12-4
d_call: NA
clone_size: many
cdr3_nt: TGTGCCAGCAAAACGCAAAGGGGCTTGGCTGGAAACACCATATATTTT
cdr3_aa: CASKTQRGLAGNTIYF

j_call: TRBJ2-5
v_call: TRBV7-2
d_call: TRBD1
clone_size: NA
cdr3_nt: TGTGCCAGCAGCCGACGAGGGGGCTTCGGAGAGACCCAGTACTTC
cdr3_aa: CASSRRGGFGETQYF

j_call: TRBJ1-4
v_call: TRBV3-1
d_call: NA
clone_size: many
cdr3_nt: TGTGCCAGCAGCCAAGTGCACGGGCGGGAAAAACTGTTTTTT
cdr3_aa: CASSQVHGREKLFF

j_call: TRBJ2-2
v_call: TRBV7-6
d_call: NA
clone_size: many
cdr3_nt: TGTGCCAGCAGCGGGTACCCATCGGGGCTGGGCGGGGAGCTGTTTTTT
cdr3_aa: CASSGYPSGLGGELFF

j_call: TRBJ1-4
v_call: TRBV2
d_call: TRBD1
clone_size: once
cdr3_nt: TGTGCCAGCACGGGACAGGCCACGGTAGGCGAAAAACTGTTTTTT
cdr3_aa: CASTGQATVGEKLFF

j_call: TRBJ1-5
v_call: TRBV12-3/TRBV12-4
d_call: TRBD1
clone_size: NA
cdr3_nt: TGTGCCAGCGGTTCCGCACAGGGGAATGTTCAGCCCCAGCATTTT
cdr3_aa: CASGSAQGNVQPQHF

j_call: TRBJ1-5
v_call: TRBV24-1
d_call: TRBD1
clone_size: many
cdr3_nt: TGTGCCACCGGGACAGGTGACCAGCCCCAGCATTTT
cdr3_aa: CATGTGDQPQHF

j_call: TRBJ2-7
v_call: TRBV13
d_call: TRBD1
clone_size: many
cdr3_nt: TGTGCCAGCAGCGGGGGGACAGGGGGAACCTACGAGCAGTACTTC
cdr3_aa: CASSGGTGGTYEQYF

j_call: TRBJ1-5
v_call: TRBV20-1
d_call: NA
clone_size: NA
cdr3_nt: TGCAGTGCTGGGGGGGGTCATAGCAATCAGCCCCAGCATTTT
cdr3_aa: CSAGGGHSNQPQHF

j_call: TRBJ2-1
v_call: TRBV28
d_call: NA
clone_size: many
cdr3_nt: TGTGCCAGCAGCGACCTTAGCTTAGGAGGGGTCAGTGAGCAGTTCTTC
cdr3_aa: CASSDLSLGGVSEQFF

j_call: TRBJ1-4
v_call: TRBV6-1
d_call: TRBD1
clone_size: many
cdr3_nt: TGTGCCAGCAGATTACAGGGGTTTGACGAAAAACTGTTTTTT
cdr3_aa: CASRLQGFDEKLFF

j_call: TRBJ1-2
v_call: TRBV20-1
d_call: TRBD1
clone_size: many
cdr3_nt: TGCAGTGCTAGGCCGGGACAGGCCATCTATGGCTACACCTTC
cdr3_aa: CSARPGQAIYGYTF

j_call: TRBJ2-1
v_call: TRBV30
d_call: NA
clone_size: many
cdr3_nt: TGTGCCTGGAGTACGGAAGGTGAGCAGTTCTTC
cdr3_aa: CAWSTEGEQFF

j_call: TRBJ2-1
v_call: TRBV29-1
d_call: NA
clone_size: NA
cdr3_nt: TGCAGCGTTGTTACTGGGTACAATGAGCAGTTCTTC
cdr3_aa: CSVVTGYNEQFF

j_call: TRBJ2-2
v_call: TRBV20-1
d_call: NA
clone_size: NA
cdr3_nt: TGCAGTGCTAGGGCCCGATCGGACGGGGAGCTGTTTTTT
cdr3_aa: CSARARSDGELFF

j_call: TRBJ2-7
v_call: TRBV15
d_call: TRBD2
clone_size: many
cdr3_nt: TGTGCCACCAGCACTCGCGGGAGGTGGTACGAGCAGTACTTC
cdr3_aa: CATSTRGRWYEQYF

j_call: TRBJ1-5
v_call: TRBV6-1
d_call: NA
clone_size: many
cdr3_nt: TGTGCCAGCAGAGCTTGGGACGGGAATCAGCCCCAGCATTTT
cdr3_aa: CASRAWDGNQPQHF